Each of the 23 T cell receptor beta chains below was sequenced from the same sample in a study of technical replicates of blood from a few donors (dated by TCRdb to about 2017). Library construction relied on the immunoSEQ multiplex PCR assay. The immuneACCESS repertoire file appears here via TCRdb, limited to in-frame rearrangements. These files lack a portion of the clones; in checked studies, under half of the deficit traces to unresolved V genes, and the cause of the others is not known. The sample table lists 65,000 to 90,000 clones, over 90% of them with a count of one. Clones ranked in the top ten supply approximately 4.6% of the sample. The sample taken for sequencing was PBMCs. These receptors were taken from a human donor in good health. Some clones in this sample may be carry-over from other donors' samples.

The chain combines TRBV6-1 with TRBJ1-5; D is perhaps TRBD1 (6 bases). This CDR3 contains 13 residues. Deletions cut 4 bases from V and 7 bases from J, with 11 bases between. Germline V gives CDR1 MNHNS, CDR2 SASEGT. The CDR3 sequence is CASSAEQGQPQHF. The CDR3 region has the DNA TGTGCCAGCAGTGCAGAACAGGGCCAGCCCCAGCATTTT.

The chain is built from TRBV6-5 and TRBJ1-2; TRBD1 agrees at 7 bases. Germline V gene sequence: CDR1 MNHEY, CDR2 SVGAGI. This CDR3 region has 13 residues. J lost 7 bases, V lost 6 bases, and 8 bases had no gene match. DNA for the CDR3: TGTGCCAGCAGGGCCGACAGGGCCCCTGGCTACACCTTC. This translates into CASRADRAPGYTF.

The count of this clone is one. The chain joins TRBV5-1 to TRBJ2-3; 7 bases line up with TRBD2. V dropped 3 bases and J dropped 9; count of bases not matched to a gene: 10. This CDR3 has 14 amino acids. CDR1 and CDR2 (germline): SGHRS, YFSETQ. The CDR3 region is CASSWEGGKYTQYF. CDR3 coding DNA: TGCGCCAGCAGCTGGGAGGGCGGGAAGTACACGCAGTATTTT.

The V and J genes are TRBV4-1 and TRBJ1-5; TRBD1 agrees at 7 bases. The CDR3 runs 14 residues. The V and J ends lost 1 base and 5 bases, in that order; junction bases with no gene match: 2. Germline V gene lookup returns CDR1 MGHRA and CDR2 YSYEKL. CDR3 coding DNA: TGCGCCAGCAGCCAAGGAGGGGGCGATCAGCCCCAGCATTTT. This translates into CASSQGGGDQPQHF.

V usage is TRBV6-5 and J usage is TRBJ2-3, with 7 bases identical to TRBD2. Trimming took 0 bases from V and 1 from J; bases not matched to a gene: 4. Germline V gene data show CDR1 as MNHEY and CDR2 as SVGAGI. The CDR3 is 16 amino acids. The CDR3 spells CASSYSFAGGTDTQYF. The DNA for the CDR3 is TGTGCCAGCAGTTACTCCTTCGCGGGGGGCACAGATACGCAGTATTTT.

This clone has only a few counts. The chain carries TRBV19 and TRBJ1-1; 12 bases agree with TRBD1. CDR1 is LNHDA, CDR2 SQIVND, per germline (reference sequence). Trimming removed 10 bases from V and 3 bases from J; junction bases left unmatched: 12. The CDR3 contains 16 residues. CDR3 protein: CATAPGQGAQDTEAFF. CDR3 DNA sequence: TGTGCCACGGCTCCGGGACAGGGGGCGCAGGACACTGAAGCTTTCTTT.

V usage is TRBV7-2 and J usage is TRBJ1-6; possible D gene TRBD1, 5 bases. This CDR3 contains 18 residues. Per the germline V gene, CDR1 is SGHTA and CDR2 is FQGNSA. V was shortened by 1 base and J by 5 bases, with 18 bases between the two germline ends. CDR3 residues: CASSLGAPGLSNNSPLHF. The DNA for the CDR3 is TGTGCCAGCAGCTTAGGGGCCCCGGGACTCTCAAATAATTCACCCCTCCACTTT.

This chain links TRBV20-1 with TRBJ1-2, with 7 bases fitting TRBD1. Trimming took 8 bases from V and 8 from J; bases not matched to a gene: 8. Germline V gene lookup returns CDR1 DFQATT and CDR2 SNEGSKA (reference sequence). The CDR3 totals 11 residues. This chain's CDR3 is CSHPEGAGYTF. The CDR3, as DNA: TGCAGTCACCCGGAGGGGGCAGGCTACACCTTC.

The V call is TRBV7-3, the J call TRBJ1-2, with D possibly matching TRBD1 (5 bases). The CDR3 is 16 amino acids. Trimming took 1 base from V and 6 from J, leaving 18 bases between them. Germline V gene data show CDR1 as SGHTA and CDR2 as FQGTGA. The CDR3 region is CASSLRGGAGRDGYTF. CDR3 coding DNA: TGTGCCAGCAGCTTAAGGGGAGGGGCCGGTAGGGATGGCTACACCTTC.

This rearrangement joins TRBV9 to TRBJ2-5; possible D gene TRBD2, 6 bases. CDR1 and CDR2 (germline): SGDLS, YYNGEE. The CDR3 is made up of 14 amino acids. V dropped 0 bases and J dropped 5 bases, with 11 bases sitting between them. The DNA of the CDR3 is TGTGCCAGCAGCGTAGGAGTTGGGACTGAGACCCAGTACTTC. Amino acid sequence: CASSVGVGTETQYF.

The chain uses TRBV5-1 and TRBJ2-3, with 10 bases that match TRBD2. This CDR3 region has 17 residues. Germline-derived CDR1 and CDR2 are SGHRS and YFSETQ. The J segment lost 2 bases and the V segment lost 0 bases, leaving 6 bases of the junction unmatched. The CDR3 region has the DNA TGCGCCAGCAGCTTGGCCACACTAGCGGGGAACACAGATACGCAGTATTTT. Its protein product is CASSLATLAGNTDTQYF.

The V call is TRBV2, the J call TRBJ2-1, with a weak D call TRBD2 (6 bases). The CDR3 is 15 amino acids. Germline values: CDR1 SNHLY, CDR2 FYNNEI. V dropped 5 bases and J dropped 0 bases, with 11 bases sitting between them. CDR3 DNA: TGTGCCAGCAGTCGACTAGAGAGCTCCTACAATGAGCAGTTCTTC. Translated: CASSRLESSYNEQFF.

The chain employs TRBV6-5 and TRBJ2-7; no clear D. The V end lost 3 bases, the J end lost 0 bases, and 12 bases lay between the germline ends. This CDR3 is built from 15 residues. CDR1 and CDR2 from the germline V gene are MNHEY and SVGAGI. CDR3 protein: CASSYTSQRSYEQYF. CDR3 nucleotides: TGTGCCAGCAGTTATACCTCACAACGCTCCTACGAGCAGTACTTC.

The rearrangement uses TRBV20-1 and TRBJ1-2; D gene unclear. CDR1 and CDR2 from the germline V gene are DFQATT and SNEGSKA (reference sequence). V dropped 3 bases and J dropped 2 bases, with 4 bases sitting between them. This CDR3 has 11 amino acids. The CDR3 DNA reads TGCAGTGCTAGTCTGAACTATGGCTACACCTTC. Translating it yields CSASLNYGYTF.

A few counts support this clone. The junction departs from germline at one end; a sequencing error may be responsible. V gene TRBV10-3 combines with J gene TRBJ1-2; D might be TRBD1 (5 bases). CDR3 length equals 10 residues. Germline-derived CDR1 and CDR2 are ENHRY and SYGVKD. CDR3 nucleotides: TGTGCCATCAGTGACAGGGTCTTCTCCTTC. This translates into CAISDRVFSF.

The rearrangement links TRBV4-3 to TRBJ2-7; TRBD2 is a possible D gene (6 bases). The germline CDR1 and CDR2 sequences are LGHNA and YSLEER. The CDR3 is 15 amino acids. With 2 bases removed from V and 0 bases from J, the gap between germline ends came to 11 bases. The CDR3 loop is CASSQMPGDSYEQYF. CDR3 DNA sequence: TGCGCCAGCAGCCAAATGCCGGGAGACTCCTACGAGCAGTACTTC.

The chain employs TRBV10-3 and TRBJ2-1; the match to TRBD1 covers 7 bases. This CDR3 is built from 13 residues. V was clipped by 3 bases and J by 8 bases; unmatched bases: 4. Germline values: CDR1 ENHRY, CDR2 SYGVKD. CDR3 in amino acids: CAISDDRAYEQFF. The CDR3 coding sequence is TGTGCCATCAGTGACGACAGGGCGTATGAGCAGTTCTTC.

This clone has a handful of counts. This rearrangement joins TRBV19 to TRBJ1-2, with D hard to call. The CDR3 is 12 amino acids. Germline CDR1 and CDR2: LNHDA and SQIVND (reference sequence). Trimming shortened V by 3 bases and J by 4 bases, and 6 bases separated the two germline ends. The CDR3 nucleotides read TGTGCCAGTAGTATCTCTCCCTATGGCTACACCTTC. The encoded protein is CASSISPYGYTF.

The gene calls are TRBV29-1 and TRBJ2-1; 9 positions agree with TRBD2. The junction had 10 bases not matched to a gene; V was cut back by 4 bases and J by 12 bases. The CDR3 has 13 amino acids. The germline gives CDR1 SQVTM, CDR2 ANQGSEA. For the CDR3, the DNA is TGCAGCGTTGTTCTAGCGGGGTTGCAACTGCAGTTCTTC. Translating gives CSVVLAGLQLQFF.

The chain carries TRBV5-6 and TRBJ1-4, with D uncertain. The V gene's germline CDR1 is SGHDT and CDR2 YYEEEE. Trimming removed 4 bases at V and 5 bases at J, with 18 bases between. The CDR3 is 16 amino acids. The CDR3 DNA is TGTGCCAGCAGCCACGTCGGCGTGGGAGGGAATGAAAAACTGTTTTTT. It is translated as CASSHVGVGGNEKLFF.

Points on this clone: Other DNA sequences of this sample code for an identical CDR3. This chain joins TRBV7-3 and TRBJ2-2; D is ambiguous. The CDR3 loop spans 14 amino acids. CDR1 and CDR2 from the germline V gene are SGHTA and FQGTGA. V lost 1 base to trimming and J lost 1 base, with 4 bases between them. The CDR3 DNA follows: TGTGCCAGCAGCTTAATCCAGAACACCGGGGAGCTGTTTTTT. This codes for CASSLIQNTGELFF.

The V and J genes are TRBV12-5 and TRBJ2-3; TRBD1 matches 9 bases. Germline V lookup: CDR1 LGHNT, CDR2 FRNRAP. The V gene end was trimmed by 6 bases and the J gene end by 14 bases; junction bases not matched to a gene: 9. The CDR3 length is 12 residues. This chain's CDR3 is CASGVDRGERYF. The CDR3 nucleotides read TGTGCTAGTGGAGTGGACAGGGGCGAAAGGTATTTT.

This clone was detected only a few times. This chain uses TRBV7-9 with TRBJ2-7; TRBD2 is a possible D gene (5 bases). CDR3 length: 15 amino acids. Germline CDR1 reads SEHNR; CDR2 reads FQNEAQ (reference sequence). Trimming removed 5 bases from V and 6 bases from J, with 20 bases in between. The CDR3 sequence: CASSPKVRVGVEQYF. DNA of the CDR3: TGTGCCAGCAGCCCCAAAGTGAGGGTCGGGGTCGAGCAGTACTTC.